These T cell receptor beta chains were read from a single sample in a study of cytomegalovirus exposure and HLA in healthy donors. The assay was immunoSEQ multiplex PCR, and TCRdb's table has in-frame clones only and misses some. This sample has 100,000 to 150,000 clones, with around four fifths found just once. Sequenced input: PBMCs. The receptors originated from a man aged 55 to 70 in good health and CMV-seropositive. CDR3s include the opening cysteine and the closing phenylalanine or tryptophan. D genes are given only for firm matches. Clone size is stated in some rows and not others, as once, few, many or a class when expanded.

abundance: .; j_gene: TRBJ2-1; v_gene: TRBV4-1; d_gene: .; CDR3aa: CASSQGRGTFNEQFF; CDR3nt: TGCGCCAGCAGCCAAGGGCGGGGAACCTTCAATGAGCAGTTCTTC
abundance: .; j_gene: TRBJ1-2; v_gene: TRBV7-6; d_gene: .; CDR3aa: CASSPTGNYGYTF; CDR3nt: TGTGCCAGCAGCCCAACAGGAAACTATGGCTACACCTTC
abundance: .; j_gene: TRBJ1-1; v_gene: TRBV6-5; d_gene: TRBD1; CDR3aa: CASSRQGASGTEAFF; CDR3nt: TGTGCCAGCAGTAGACAGGGGGCTAGCGGCACTGAAGCTTTCTTT
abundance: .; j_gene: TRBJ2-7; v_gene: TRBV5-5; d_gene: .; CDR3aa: CASSLGGGLADLYEQYF; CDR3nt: TGTGCCAGCAGCTTAGGGGGGGGGCTAGCGGACCTCTACGAGCAGTACTTC
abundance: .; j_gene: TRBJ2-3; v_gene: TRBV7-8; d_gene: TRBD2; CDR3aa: CASSSTSGRGSDTQYF; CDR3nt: TGTGCCAGCAGCTCGACTAGCGGGAGGGGATCAGATACGCAGTATTTT
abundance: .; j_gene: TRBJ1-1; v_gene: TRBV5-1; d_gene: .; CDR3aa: CASSLNGGPNTEAFF; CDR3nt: TGCGCCAGCAGCTTGAATGGCGGCCCGAACACTGAAGCTTTCTTT
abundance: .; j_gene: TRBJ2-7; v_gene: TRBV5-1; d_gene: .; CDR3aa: CASSLGRDYEQYF; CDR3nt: TGCGCCAGCAGCTTGGGTCGGGACTACGAGCAGTACTTC
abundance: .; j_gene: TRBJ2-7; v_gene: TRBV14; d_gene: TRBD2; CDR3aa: CASSQGRTSGGARYEQYF; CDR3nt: TGTGCCAGCAGCCAAGGTAGGACTAGCGGGGGGGCCCGGTACGAGCAGTACTTC
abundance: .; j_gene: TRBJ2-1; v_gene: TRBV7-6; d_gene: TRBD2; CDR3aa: CASSLPLAGGQNEQFF; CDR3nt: TGTGCCAGCAGTCTACCCCTAGCGGGGGGGCAGAATGAGCAGTTCTTC
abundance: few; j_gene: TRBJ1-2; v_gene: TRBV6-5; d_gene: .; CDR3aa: CASSYREGLGYTF; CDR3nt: TGTGCCAGCAGTTACAGGGAGGGACTAGGCTACACCTTC
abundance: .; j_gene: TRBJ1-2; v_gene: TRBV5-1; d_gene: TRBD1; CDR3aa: CASSLARDSYGYTF; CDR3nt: TGCGCCAGCAGCTTGGCCCGGGACAGCTATGGCTACACCTTC
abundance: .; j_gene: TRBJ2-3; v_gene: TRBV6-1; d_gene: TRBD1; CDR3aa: CASSGRTGATDTQYF; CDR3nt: TGTGCCAGCAGTGGGCGGACAGGGGCGACAGATACGCAGTATTTT
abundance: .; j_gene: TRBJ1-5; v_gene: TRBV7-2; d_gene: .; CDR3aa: CASSLGDGGVQPQHF; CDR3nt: TGTGCCAGCAGCTTAGGGGATGGAGGGGTCCAGCCCCAGCATTTT
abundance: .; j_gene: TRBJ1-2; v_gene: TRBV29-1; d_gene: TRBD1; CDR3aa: CSVEGTGSYGYTF; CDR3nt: TGCAGCGTTGAAGGGACAGGATCTTATGGCTACACCTTC
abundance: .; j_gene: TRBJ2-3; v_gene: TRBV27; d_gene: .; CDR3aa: CASSLQGLSTDTQYF; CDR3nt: TGTGCCAGCAGTTTACAGGGCCTCTCCACAGATACGCAGTATTTT
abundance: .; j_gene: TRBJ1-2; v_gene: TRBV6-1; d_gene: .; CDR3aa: CASQLAGSYGHTF; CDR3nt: TGTGCCAGCCAGTTAGCTGGATCCTACGGCCACACCTTC
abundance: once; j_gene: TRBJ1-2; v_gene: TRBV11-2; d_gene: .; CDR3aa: CASSLARIADDGYTF; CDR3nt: TGTGCCAGCAGCTTAGCCAGGATAGCGGATGATGGCTACACCTTC
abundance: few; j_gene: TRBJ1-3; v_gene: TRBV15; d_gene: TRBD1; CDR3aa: CATSRGKQGAPGNTIYF; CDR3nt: TGTGCCACCAGCAGAGGGAAACAGGGGGCGCCTGGAAACACCATATATTTT
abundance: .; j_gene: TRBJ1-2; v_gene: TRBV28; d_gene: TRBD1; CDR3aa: CASSFSGDRVLYGYTF; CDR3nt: TGTGCCAGCAGTTTTTCAGGGGACAGGGTTCTCTATGGCTACACCTTC
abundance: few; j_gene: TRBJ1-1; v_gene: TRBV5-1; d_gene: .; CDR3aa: CASSLSNAIDTWEGRPSAFF; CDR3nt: TGCGCCAGCAGCTTATCGAACGCGATTGATACCTGGGAGGGAAGGCCGTCAGCTTTCTTT
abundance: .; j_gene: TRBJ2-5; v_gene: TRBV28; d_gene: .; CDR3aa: CASSHGSLRETQYF; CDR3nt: TGTGCCAGCAGCCATGGGTCACTACGGGAGACCCAGTACTTC
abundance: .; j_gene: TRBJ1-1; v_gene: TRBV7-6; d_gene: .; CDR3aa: CASSFGGAGNTEAFF; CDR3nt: TGTGCCAGCAGCTTCGGGGGTGCAGGTAACACTGAAGCTTTCTTT
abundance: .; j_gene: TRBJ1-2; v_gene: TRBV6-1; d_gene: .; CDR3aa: CASSERAGRYGYTF; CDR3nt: TGTGCCAGCAGTGAAAGGGCAGGGAGGTATGGCTACACCTTC
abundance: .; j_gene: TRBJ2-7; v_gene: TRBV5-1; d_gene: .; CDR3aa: CASKGGIPYEQYF; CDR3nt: TGCGCCAGCAAGGGCGGGATCCCCTACGAGCAGTACTTC
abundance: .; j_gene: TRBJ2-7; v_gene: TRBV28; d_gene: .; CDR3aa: CASYRDLYEQYF; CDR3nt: TGTGCCAGCTACAGGGACCTCTACGAGCAGTACTTC
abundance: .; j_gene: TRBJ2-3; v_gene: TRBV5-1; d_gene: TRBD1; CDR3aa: CASSSGDRGLVVEYF; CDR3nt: TGCGCCAGCAGCTCCGGGGACAGGGGACTCGTGGTGGAGTATTTT
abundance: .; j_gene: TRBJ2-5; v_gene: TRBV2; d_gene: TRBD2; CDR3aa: CASSEAPSGVQETQYF; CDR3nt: TGTGCCAGCAGTGAAGCGCCTAGCGGGGTCCAAGAGACCCAGTACTTC
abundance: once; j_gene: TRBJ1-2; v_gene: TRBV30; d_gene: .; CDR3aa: CAWNRASWGGYTF; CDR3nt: TGTGCCTGGAATCGGGCCAGTTGGGGCGGCTACACCTTC
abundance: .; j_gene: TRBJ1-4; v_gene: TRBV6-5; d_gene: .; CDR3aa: CASSRGGAYEKLFF; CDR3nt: TGTGCCAGCAGTCGCGGAGGGGCCTATGAAAAACTGTTTTTT
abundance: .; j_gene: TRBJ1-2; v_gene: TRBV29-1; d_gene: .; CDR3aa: CSVERAGFNYGYTF; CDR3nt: TGCAGCGTTGAAAGGGCAGGGTTTAACTATGGCTACACCTTC
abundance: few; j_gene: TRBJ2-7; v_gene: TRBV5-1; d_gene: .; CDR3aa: CASSWDSNEQYF; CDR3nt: TGCGCCAGCAGCTGGGACTCCAACGAGCAGTACTTC
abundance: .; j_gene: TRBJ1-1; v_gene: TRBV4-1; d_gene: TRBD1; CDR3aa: CASSPQGGTGSTEAFF; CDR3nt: TGCGCCAGCAGCCCCCAAGGTGGGACAGGGAGCACTGAAGCTTTCTTT